This T cell receptor beta chain derives from a study of blood T cells in healthy people across ages. CDR3 length: 15 amino acids. The germline CDR1 and CDR2 sequences are MNHNY and SVGAGI (reference sequence). V shed 8 bases and J shed 5 bases, with 21 bases lying between them. This clonotype appeared many times. The authors ran a second PCR of about 7 to 12 cycles using a sample-barcoded 5' primer and a J-beta primer mix. MiXCR, applied by TCRdb to the 5' RACE reads, yields one record per CDR3 protein. This table holds some 900,000 distinct CDR3 sequences, roughly 48% found once. The gene calls are TRBV6-6 and TRBJ2-5, with D possibly matching TRBD2 (5 bases). The TCR was taken from a man between 25 and 39 years old in good health. Material: blood. The CDR3 bases are TGTGCCAGCTATACGCCGGCGGGTCCTAGGGAGACCCAGTACTTC. This gives the protein CASYTPAGPRETQYF.